This T cell receptor (beta chain) was sequenced for a study of human versus mouse CDR3 diversity and MHC coevolution. Study summary: Between about 5.5 x 10^6 and 1.8 x 10^7 valid reads came from each sample. Study observations and caveats: Human T cells were selected on about 6 MHC II alleles. Human CDR3s averaged more deletions and insertions than mouse CDR3s. About 1.6 million TCR beta clonotypes were estimated for humans, the largest repertoire.

A single count supports this clone. Its antigen is still unknown. Sequencing used immunoSEQ multiplex PCR; TCRdb keeps in-frame clones, though not all of them. Among around 74,000 clones, 92% were seen once, and the ten largest hold about 0.14%. The receptor's source is a person aged 25 to 69 in good health. Sequencing was done on a sample of naive CD4+ T cells from blood. The sample's subset: CD45RO-negative CD62L-positive naive CD4 T cells.

The CDR3 DNA sequence: TGTGCCAGCAGCCAATTACTAGCGGGGGCCCTCCTATACGCCTACGAGCAGTACTTC. Translated: CASSQLLAGALLYAYEQYF. The rearrangement uses TRBV4-2 and TRBJ2-7; TRBD2 matches at 11 bases. The CDR3 length is 19 residues. Looked up from germline, CDR1 is LGHNA and CDR2 is YNFKEQ. V gave up 2 bases and J gave up 2 bases; unmatched junction bases: 14.